Each of the 3 T cell receptor beta chains below was sequenced from the same sample in a study of T cell repertoires in cytomegalovirus infection. TCRdb re-derived calls from the reads in MiXCR, one entry per CDR3 protein. The table includes about 360,000 distinct CDR3 sequences, nearly 35% detected once. No cognate antigen is known for these TCRs. The specimen comprised cultured PBMCs, sampled from culture after CMV antigen stimulation. The receptors here all came from a human donor in good health (CMV status not recorded). Some clones in this sample may be carry-over from other donors' samples.

The sample holds a few counts of this clonotype. The genes are TRBV10-3 and TRBJ2-7, with TRBD2 matching over 7 bases. J was trimmed by 4 bases and V by 8 bases; bases with no gene match: 11. This CDR3 contains 14 residues. Germline CDR1 reads ENHRY; CDR2 reads SYGVKD. CDR3 nucleotides: TGTGCCATCGGGAGGGATGGCGCTGGGTACGAGCAGTACTTC. It yields the protein CAIGRDGAGYEQYF.

V usage is TRBV30 and J usage is TRBJ1-2; D call uncertain. Per the germline V gene, CDR1 is GTSNPN and CDR2 is SVGIG (reference sequence). The CDR3 spans 12 residues. Trimming took off 2 bases at V and 3 bases at J, with 7 bases between the two ends. CDR3 sequence: CAWSSQDYGYTF. CDR3 coding DNA: TGTGCCTGGAGTAGCCAGGACTATGGCTACACCTTC.

This clonotype was counted many times. The rearrangement links TRBV7-2 to TRBJ2-6; TRBD2 matches at 7 bases. The CDR3 totals 17 residues. Losses at the gene ends were 1 base for V and 3 bases for J; bases not matched to a gene: 6. CDR1 is SGHTA and CDR2 is FQGNSA in the germline V gene. In DNA form, the CDR3 reads TGTGCCAGCAGCTTAGAGGCGGGAGTACTTGGGGCCAACGTCCTGACTTTC. Translating gives CASSLEAGVLGANVLTF.